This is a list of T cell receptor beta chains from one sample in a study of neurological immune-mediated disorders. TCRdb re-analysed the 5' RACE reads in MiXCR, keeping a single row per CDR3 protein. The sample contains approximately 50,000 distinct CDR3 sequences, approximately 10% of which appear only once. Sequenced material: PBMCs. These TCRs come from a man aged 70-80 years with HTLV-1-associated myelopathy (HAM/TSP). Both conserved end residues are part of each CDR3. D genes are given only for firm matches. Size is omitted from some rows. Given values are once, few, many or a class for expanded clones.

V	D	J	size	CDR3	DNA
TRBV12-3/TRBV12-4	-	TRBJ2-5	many	CAIGRDETQYF	TGTGCCATCGGTCGGGACGAGACCCAGTACTTC
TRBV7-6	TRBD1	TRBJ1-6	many	CASSLNRGNSPLHF	TGTGCCAGCAGCTTAAACAGGGGCAATTCACCCCTCCACTTT
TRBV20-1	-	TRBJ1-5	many	CSARQYDVDRINQPQHF	TGCAGTGCTAGACAGTACGACGTCGACAGGATCAATCAGCCCCAGCATTTT
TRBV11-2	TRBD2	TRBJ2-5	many	CASSPPGLAAQTQYF	TGTGCCAGCAGCCCCCCGGGACTAGCGGCCCAGACCCAGTACTTC
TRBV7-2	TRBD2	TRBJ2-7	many	CASSLLPGGVYEQYF	TGTGCCAGCAGCTTGCTACCCGGGGGGGTCTACGAGCAGTACTTC
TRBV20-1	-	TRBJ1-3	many	CSASLRGRGNTIYF	TGCAGTGCTAGCTTACGGGGGCGCGGAAACACCATATATTTT
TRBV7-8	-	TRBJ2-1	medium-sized	CASSPKPNYGGDEQFF	TGTGCCAGCAGCCCTAAACCCAACTATGGAGGCGATGAGCAGTTCTTC
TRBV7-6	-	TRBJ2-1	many	CASSSRGGGYNEQFF	TGTGCCAGCAGCTCTCGAGGAGGGGGCTACAATGAGCAGTTCTTC
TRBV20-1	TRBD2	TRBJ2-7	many	CSASTSGESYEQYF	TGCAGTGCTTCGACTAGCGGGGAGAGCTACGAGCAGTACTTC
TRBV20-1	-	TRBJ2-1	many	CSAILLDPSYNEQFF	TGCAGTGCTATCCTCTTGGACCCCTCCTACAATGAGCAGTTCTTC
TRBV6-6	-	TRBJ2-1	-	CASSRAGTRTNEQFF	TGTGCCAGCAGCCGGGCCGGGACCCGAACCAATGAGCAGTTCTTC
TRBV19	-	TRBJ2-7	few	CASSMRTTRYEQYF	TGTGCCAGTAGTATGAGGACTACTCGCTACGAGCAGTACTTC
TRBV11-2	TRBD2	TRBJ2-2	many	CASSSRPLADTGELFF	TGTGCCAGCAGCTCGAGGCCCCTAGCGGACACCGGGGAGCTGTTTTTT
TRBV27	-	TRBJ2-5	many	CASSFSRTVDQETQYF	TGTGCCAGCAGTTTCTCCCGCACCGTAGATCAAGAGACCCAGTACTTC
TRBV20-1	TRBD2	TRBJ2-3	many	CSGTSGRAGVADTQYF	TGCAGTGGGACTAGCGGGAGGGCCGGAGTGGCAGATACGCAGTATTTT
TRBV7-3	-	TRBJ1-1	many	CASSSSPVRMNTEAFF	TGTGCCAGCTCCTCTTCTCCTGTCAGGATGAACACTGAAGCTTTCTTT
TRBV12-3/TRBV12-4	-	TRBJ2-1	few	CASRDKNEQFF	TGTGCCAGCAGGGATAAAAATGAGCAGTTCTTC
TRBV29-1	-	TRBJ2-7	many	CSVVSGSGDEQYF	TGCAGCGTTGTATCCGGGAGCGGCGACGAGCAGTACTTC
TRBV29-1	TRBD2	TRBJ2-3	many	CSVEAGGSTQYF	TGCAGCGTTGAAGCGGGAGGCTCCACGCAGTATTTT
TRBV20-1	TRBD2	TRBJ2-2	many	CSARDMSGAAEGELFF	TGCAGTGCTAGAGATATGAGCGGGGCCGCGGAAGGGGAGCTGTTTTTT
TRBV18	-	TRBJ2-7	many	CASSPVLYEQYF	TGTGCCAGCTCGCCCGTGTTATACGAGCAGTACTTC
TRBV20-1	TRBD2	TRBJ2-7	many	CSAGPGWRERNEQYF	TGCAGTGCTGGACCGGGATGGCGGGAGAGGAACGAGCAGTACTTC
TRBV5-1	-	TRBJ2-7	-	CARSLGNYEQYF	TGCGCCAGAAGCTTGGGCAACTACGAGCAGTACTTC
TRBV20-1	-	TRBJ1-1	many	CSARAPRDSAFF	TGCAGTGCTAGAGCCCCGAGGGATTCGGCTTTCTTT
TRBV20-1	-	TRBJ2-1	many	CSASLQRNSYNEQFF	TGCAGTGCTAGTCTCCAACGGAACTCCTACAATGAGCAGTTCTTC